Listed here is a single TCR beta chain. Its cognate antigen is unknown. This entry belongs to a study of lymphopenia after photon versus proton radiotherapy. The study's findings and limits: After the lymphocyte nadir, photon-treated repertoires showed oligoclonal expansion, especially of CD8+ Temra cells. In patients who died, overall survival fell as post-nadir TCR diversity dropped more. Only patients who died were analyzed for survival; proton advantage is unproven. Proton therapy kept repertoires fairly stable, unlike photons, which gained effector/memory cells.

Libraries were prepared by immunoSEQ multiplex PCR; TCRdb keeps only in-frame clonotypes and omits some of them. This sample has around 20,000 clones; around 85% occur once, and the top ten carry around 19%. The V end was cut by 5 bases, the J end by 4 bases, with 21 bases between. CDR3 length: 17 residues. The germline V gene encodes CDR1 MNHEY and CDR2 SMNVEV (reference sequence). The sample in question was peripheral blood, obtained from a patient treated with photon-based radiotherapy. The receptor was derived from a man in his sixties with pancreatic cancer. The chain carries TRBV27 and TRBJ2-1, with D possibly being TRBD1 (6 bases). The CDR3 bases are TGTGCCAGCAGTCCCGACAGGTTCGGATGGGGTTACAATGAGCAGTTCTTC. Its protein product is CASSPDRFGWGYNEQFF.